The sequence of this T cell receptor (delta chain) was determined in a study of Vδ1+ human thymocytes. The CDR3 has 17 residues. V dropped 4 bases and J dropped 0 bases, with 18 bases sitting between them. Germline loops: CDR1 TSWWSYY, CDR2 QGS. Broader study findings: Approximately 20% of thymic delta-chain sequences were Vdelta2, with few Vdelta3, unlike blood Vdelta1+ controls. Thymic TRG and TRD repertoires appeared highly polyclonal, with Gaussian CDR3 length distributions. TRG sequences recurred across donors, whereas TRD sequences stayed essentially private.

Thymocytes were sorted as CD3+ TCRVdelta1+ TCRVdelta2- after alphabeta T cell depletion. Between roughly 96% and 99.6% of sorted thymocytes were Vdelta1+. Points on this clone: Its antigen is still unknown.

Extracted RNA was reverse transcribed into cDNA. The CDR3 regions were amplified by multiplex PCR from V-gene primers to a constant-region primer. With CATT, TCRdb re-called clones from the multiplex PCR reads. The top ten hold about 0.38% of the sample, which has 50,000 to 75,000 delta-chain clones, less than 15% seen once. The sequence was obtained from a girl under two years old who had congenital heart surgery. The rearrangement uses TRDV1 and TRDJ1; possible D gene TRDD2, 6 bases. Sequencing was performed on Vdelta1+ gamma-delta thymocytes from the thymus. The subset is: FACS-sorted CD3+ TCRalphabeta- TCRVdelta1+ TCRVdelta2- thymocytes. The CDR3: CALGGQPSHCYTDKLIF. As DNA, the CDR3 is TGTGCTCTTGGGGGTCAACCTTCCCATTGCTACACCGATAAACTCATCTTT.